These 18 T cell receptor beta chains originate from one sample sequenced in a study of cytomegalovirus exposure and HLA in healthy donors. The PCR ran on 60 Vbeta and 13 Jbeta primers. Profiled with immunoSEQ multiplex PCR; TCRdb holds only in-frame clones, not every one. The sample has 150,000 to 200,000 clones; 82% are singletons. The material sequenced was PBMCs. The receptors stem from a girl between 5 and 17 years old in good health and CMV-seropositive.

This rearrangement joins TRBV27 to TRBJ2-5; TRBD1 agrees at 8 bases. The V gene end was trimmed by 8 bases and the J gene end by 4 bases; junction bases not matched to a gene: 9. The CDR3 has 14 amino acids. The V gene's germline CDR1 is MNHEY and CDR2 SMNVEV (reference sequence). CDR3 nucleotides: TGTGCCAGCGGCTACGACAGGGGTGGAGAGACCCAGTACTTC. This sequence encodes CASGYDRGGETQYF.

The chain carries TRBV10-3 and TRBJ2-2; 8 bases map to TRBD2. The CDR3 has 17 amino acids. Germline CDR1 reads ENHRY; CDR2 reads SYGVKD. V lost 2 bases, J lost 1 base, and 6 bases stayed unmatched. As DNA, the CDR3 is TGTGCCATCAGTGAGCTCGGGGGGGGCTGGAACACCGGGGAGCTGTTTTTT. It codes for CAISELGGGWNTGELFF.

The chain links TRBV14 to TRBJ1-5, with TRBD1 matching over 7 bases. V lost 2 bases and J lost 0; bases outside the gene matches: 16. The CDR3 is 20 residues long. Germline values: CDR1 SGHDN, CDR2 FVKESK. CDR3 bases: TGTGCCAGCAGCCAACCGCTTGACAGGGTCCCTCCTTATAGCAATCAGCCCCAGCATTTT. It yields the protein CASSQPLDRVPPYSNQPQHF.

Notes on this clone: One junction end does not reproduce the germline sequence, and a read error may be involved. The chain carries TRBV29-1 and TRBJ2-5; 7 nucleotides match TRBD1. Germline values: CDR1 SQVTM, CDR2 ANQGSEA. The CDR3 runs to 13 residues. CDR3 loop: CSVEDRDQETQYF. The DNA of the CDR3 is TGCAGCGTAGAAGACAGGGACCAAGAGACCCAGTACTTC.

The chain is built from TRBV15 and TRBJ2-6; 9 nucleotides agree with TRBD1. V shed 2 bases, J shed 4 bases, and the junction held 9 bases outside the gene matches. Germline CDR1 reads LNHNV; CDR2 reads YYDKDF (reference sequence). CDR3 length: 18 residues. The CDR3 is CATSRPGTGPSGANVLTF. DNA for the CDR3: TGTGCCACCAGCAGACCCGGGACAGGGCCTTCCGGGGCCAACGTCCTGACTTTC.

J is TRBJ1-2 and V is TRBV6-6; 7 bases line up with TRBD1. Per germline, CDR1 MNHNY and CDR2 SVGAGI (reference sequence). The V and J ends lost 4 bases and 5 bases, in that order; junction bases with no gene match: 10. The CDR3 is made up of 15 amino acids. Here the CDR3 reads CASSSPRTGSYGYTF. DNA for the CDR3: TGTGCCAGCAGTTCTCCTCGGACAGGAAGTTATGGCTACACCTTC.

The gene calls are TRBV4-3 and TRBJ2-2; 7 bases are a match to TRBD1. The germline CDR1 and CDR2 sequences are LGHNA and YSLEER. With 5 bases clipped from V and 13 bases from J, the junction kept 7 bases outside the gene matches. This CDR3 is 12 amino acids long. The CDR3 reads CASSVGRGSLFF. CDR3 bases: TGCGCCAGCAGCGTAGGCAGGGGGTCGCTGTTTTTT.

The V and J genes are TRBV10-3 and TRBJ2-7; D may be TRBD2 (6 bases). The CDR3 is 13 amino acids. Trimming stripped 6 bases from V and 10 bases from J, with 19 bases between. Looked up from germline, CDR1 is ENHRY and CDR2 is SYGVKD. The CDR3 loop reads CAISRGERDSQYF. The CDR3 DNA follows: TGTGCCATCAGCCGAGGGGAAAGGGACTCTCAGTACTTC.

This clone was observed a handful of times. This chain uses TRBV5-4 with TRBJ2-7; D not certain. From germline, CDR1 is SGHNT and CDR2 YYREEE (reference sequence). The CDR3 runs to 13 residues. V lost 0 bases, J lost 3 bases, and 7 bases lay in between. CDR3 bases: TGTGCCAGCAGCTTGGGTCTAAACTACGAGCAGTACTTC. Protein product: CASSLGLNYEQYF.

Regarding this clone: This same CDR3 is encoded by further DNA sequences in the sample. The chain uses TRBV25-1 and TRBJ2-6; D may be TRBD1 (6 bases). CDR3 length: 18 amino acids. Trimming pared 3 bases from V and 10 bases from J, leaving 25 bases between. Germline lookup yields CDR1 MGHDK and CDR2 SYGVNS. The CDR3 sequence is CASSDSMGQGALLNVLTF. The CDR3 region has the DNA TGTGCCAGCAGTGATTCTATGGGACAAGGGGCCCTTTTGAACGTCCTGACTTTC.

This clone was detected once. The V gene is TRBV20-1, the J gene TRBJ1-2; D gene uncertain. This CDR3 spans 11 amino acids. V lost 5 bases to trimming and J lost 4 bases, with 8 bases between them. Germline CDR1 reads DFQATT; CDR2 reads SNEGSKA (reference sequence). CDR3 nucleotides: TGCAGTGCTGACGGAGGCTATGGCTACACCTTC. As protein: CSADGGYGYTF.

This clone was seen only once. The chain is built from TRBV25-1 and TRBJ2-7; 10 nucleotides match TRBD1. V lost 3 bases to trimming and J lost 6 bases; unmatched junction nucleotides: 2. Germline CDR1 MGHDK, CDR2 SYGVNS. CDR3 length: 13 amino acids. The CDR3 loop is CASSETGGGEQYF. CDR3 coding DNA: TGTGCCAGCAGTGAGACAGGGGGCGGCGAGCAGTACTTC.

Worth noting for this clone: The junction departs from the called germline gene at one end, perhaps through a read error. In nucleotides, the CDR3 is TGTTCCAGCAGCTTTCAACACAACCAGAATGAAAAACTGTTTTTT. Protein sequence: CSSSFQHNQNEKLFF. This chain joins TRBV7-9 and TRBJ1-4; no reliable D call. Germline V lookup: CDR1 SEHNR, CDR2 FQNEAQ (reference sequence). The CDR3 is 15 amino acids.

Regarding this clone: Other DNA sequences of this sample code for an identical CDR3. The V and J genes are TRBV28 and TRBJ1-2; D is uncertain. Looked up from germline, CDR1 is MDHEN and CDR2 is SYDVKM. V was pared by 5 bases and J by 2 bases, with 3 bases between. This CDR3 region has 11 residues. CDR3 bases: TGTGCCAGCAGTCTAAACTATGGCTACACCTTC. Amino acids: CASSLNYGYTF.

The chain combines TRBV7-8 with TRBJ2-3, with 12 bases lining up with TRBD2. Germline-derived CDR1 and CDR2 are SGHVS and FQNEAQ. The V segment lost 5 bases and the J segment 4 bases; nucleotides outside the gene matches: 4. The CDR3 covers 15 residues. CDR3 nucleotides: TGTGCCAGCAGCCGGACTAGCGGGATGGCAGATACGCAGTATTTT. Translated, it gives CASSRTSGMADTQYF.

This clone appeared once. V usage is TRBV2 and J usage is TRBJ1-1; a weak D match, TRBD1 (5 bases). Deletions cut 2 bases from V and 6 bases from J, with 10 bases between. This CDR3 is 13 amino acids long. Germline V gene lookup returns CDR1 SNHLY and CDR2 FYNNEI. In DNA, the CDR3 is TGTGCCAGCAGTGAATCGGGGGGAGCTGAAGCTTTCTTT. This gives the protein CASSESGGAEAFF. Together with reference TRBV2 and TRBJ1-1, the CDR3 gives the full variable domain: EPEVTQTPSHQVTQMGQEVILRCVPISNHLYFYWYRQILGQKVEFLVSFYNNEISEKSEIFDDQFSVERPDGSNFTLKIRSTKLEDSAMYFCASSESGGAEAFFGQGTRLTVV.

This clone occurred a few times. The rearrangement links TRBV5-6 to TRBJ1-2; 9 bases align to TRBD1. CDR3 size: 14 residues. The trim removed 6 bases at V and 5 bases at J, leaving 8 bases unmatched. Germline-derived CDR1 and CDR2 are SGHDT and YYEEEE. The CDR3 DNA follows: TGTGCCAGCATCCCGCCCGGGACAGGGTATGGCTACACCTTC. Protein: CASIPPGTGYGYTF.

The chain combines TRBV5-6 with TRBJ2-1; 12 nucleotides line up with TRBD2. V lost 4 bases and J lost 7; bases outside the gene matches: 9. The CDR3 runs to 16 residues. The germline gives CDR1 SGHDT, CDR2 YYEEEE. CDR3 sequence (DNA): TGTGCCAGCAGCCCAGGACTAGCGGGGATGGGTAATGAGCAGTTCTTC. As protein: CASSPGLAGMGNEQFF. Full variable domain (outside the CDR3, taken from reference TRBV5-6 and TRBJ2-1): DAGVTQSPTHLIKTRGQQVTLRCSPKSGHDTVSWYQQALGQGPQFIFQYYEEEERQRGNFPDRFSGHQFPNYSSELNVNALLLGDSALYLCASSPGLAGMGNEQFFGPGTRLTVL.